This entry describes one T cell receptor (beta chain). Antigen: not known. Looked up from germline, CDR1 is SGHAT and CDR2 is FQDESV (reference sequence). CDR3 length equals 18 residues. The V segment lost 4 bases and the J segment 2 bases; nucleotides outside the gene matches: 7. The data are from a study of CD8 T cells in ankylosing spondylitis. Researchers built TCR beta libraries using quantitative 5'-RACE with molecular barcodes. TCRdb re-derived calls from the 5' RACE reads in MiXCR, one entry per CDR3 protein. The sample consists of a few hundred thousand distinct CDR3 sequences, 7.3% of them appearing once. Overall study findings and caveats: There was a TCR beta motif, made of several highly homologous variants, that appeared characteristic of ankylosing spondylitis blood. Reportedly, disease-linked clones are significantly enriched in ankylosing spondylitis patients' matched synovial fluid. Reactive arthritis synovial fluid and blood previously showed some of these motif variants.

The sequence derives from a male donor with ankylosing spondylitis. The sample taken for sequencing was blood, either unsorted or a sorted T cell fraction (not recorded which). V usage is TRBV11-1 and J usage is TRBJ2-1, with 14 nucleotides matching TRBD2. The CDR3 here is CASSSGTSGSPTYNEQFF. The CDR3 DNA reads TGTGCCAGCAGCTCCGGGACTAGCGGGAGCCCCACCTACAATGAGCAGTTCTTC.